Below, 4 T cell receptor beta chains from the same sample are listed, as sequenced in a study of post-analysis software for immune sequencing data. cDNA libraries for TCR beta contained unique molecular identifiers. TCRdb redid the calling of the PCR reads with MiXCR, one entry per CDR3 protein. The table lists over 150,000 distinct CDR3 sequences, approximately 28% of them singletons. No antigen is known for these receptors. Study-level findings and limits: Several TRBV segments (TRBV5-6, TRBV5-1 and TRBV20-1 among them) occurred more frequently in patients than in controls.

Sequenced sample: blood. These TCRs come from a girl under 18 with multiple sclerosis.

The chain has TRBV20-1 and TRBJ2-3; no definite D call. V shed 5 bases and J shed 5 bases, with 14 bases lying between them. In germline, CDR1 is DFQATT, CDR2 SNEGSKA (reference sequence). CDR3 length: 13 amino acids. The CDR3 bases are TGCAGTGCTCAATCCCGGCCGGTAGATACGCAGTATTTT. It translates to CSAQSRPVDTQYF.

In the case of this clonotype: Just one base apart from a much larger clone, this may be a read error. The chain joins TRBV6-6 to TRBJ2-5, with a possible D match to TRBD1 (5 bases). The DNA end is more similar to TRBJ2-7, so the J call may be wrong. Germline values: CDR1 MNHNY, CDR2 SVGAGI (reference sequence). CDR3 length: 14 amino acids. This CDR3 reads CASGYSQGSHEQYF. CDR3 bases: TGTGCCAGCGGTTACTCTCAGGGTTCCCACGAGCAGTACTTC.

This chain links TRBV29-1 with TRBJ2-7, with 11 bases identical to TRBD2. The J call may be in error: the DNA end matches TRBJ2-5 better. The CDR3 length is 15 residues. The germline gives CDR1 SQVTM, CDR2 ANQGSEA. This CDR3 is CSGYLIAGGSKTQYF. The CDR3 DNA follows: TGCAGCGGCTACTTAATAGCGGGAGGGTCGAAGACCCAGTACTTC.

As regards this clonotype: A read error is possible here, since a much larger clone lies one base away. This chain links TRBV2 with TRBJ2-7; TRBD2 matches at 11 bases. Unmatched junction bases numbered 14, after V lost 10 bases and J lost 0 bases. The CDR3 loop spans 17 amino acids. Germline V gives CDR1 SNHLY, CDR2 FYNNEI. The CDR3 sequence: CAIPLAGAGGVSYEQYF. CDR3 bases: TGTGCCATCCCACTAGCGGGAGCGGGGGGTGTCTCCTACGAGCAGTACTTC.